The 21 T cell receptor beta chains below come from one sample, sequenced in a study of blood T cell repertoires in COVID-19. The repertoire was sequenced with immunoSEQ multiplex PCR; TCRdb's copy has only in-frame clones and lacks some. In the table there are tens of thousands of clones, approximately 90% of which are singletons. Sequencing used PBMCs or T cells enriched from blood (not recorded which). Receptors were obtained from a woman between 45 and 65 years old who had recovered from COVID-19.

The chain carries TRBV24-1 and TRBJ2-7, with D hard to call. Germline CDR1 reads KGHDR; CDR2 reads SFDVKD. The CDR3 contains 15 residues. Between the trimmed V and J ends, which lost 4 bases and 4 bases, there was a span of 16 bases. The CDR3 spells CATSDPKYTSYEQYF. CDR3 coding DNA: TGTGCCACCAGTGACCCTAAGTATACCTCGTACGAGCAGTACTTC.

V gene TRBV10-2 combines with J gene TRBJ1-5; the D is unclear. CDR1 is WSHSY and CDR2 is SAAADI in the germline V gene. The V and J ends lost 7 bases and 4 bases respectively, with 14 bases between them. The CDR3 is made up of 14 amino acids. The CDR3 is CASTERYRNQPQHF. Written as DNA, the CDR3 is TGCGCCAGCACCGAACGGTACAGAAATCAGCCCCAGCATTTT.

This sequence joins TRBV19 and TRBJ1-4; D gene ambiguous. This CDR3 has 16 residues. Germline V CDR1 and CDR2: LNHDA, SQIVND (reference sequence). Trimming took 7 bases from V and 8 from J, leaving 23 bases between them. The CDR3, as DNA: TGTGCCAGTAACAGCCCGTCGGCTGGAGGGCGGGAAAAACTGTTTTTT. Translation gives CASNSPSAGGREKLFF.

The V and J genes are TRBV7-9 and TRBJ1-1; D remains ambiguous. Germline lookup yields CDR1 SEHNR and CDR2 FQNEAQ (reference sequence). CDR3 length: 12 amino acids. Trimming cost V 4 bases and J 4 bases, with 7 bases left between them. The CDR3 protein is CASSSLVTEAFF. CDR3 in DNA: TGTGCCAGCAGCTCTCTTGTCACTGAAGCTTTCTTT.

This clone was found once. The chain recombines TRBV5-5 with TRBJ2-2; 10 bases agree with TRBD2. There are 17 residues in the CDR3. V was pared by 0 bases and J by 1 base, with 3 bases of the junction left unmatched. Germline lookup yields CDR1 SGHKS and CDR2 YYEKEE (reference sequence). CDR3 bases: TGTGCCAGCAGCTTGGTTGGGACTAGCGTGAACACCGGGGAGCTGTTTTTT. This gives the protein CASSLVGTSVNTGELFF.

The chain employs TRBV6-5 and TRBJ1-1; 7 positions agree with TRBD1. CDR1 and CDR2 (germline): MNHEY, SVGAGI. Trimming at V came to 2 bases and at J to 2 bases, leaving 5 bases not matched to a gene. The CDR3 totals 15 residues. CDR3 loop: CASSYNGQVNTEAFF. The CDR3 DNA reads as TGTGCCAGCAGTTACAACGGACAGGTTAACACTGAAGCTTTCTTT.

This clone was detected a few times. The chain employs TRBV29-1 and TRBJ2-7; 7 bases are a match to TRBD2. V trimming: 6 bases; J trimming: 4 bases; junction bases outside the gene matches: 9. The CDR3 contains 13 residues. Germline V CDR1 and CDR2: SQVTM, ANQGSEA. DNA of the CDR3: TGCAGCGTGTTATCCAGCGGGGCTTACGAGCAGTACTTC. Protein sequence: CSVLSSGAYEQYF.

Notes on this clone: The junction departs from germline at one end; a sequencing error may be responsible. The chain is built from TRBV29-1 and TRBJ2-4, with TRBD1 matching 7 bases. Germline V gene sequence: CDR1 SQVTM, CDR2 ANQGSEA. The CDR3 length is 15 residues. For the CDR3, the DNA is TGCAGCGTTAAAGCGCGTGGACAGGCCAACAACATTCAGTACTTC. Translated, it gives CSVKARGQANNIQYF.

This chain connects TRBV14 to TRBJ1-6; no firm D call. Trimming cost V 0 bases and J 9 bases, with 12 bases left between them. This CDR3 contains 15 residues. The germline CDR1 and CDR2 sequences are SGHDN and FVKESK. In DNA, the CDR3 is TGTGCCAGCAGCCAAGATCCGGGTCCGGGTTCACCCCTCCACTTT. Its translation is CASSQDPGPGSPLHF.

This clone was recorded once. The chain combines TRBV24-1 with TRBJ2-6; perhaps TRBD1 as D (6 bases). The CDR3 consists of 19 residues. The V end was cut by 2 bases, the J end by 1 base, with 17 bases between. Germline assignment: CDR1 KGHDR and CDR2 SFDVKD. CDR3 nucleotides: TGTGCCACCAGTGATTCTAGGACAGTATTCGCTTCTGGGGCCAACGTCCTGACTTTC. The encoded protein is CATSDSRTVFASGANVLTF.

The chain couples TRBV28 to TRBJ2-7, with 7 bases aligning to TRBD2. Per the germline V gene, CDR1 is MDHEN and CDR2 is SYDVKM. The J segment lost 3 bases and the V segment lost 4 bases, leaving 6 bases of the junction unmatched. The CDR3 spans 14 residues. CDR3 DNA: TGTGCCAGCAGTTCAGCGGGGCAGGTCTACGAGCAGTACTTC. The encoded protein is CASSSAGQVYEQYF.

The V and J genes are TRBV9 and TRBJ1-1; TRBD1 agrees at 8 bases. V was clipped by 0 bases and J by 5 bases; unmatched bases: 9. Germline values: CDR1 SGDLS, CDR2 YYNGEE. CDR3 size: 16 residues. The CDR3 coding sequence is TGTGCCAGCAGCGTAGGTGGACAGGGCCCGAGGACTGAAGCTTTCTTT. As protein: CASSVGGQGPRTEAFF.

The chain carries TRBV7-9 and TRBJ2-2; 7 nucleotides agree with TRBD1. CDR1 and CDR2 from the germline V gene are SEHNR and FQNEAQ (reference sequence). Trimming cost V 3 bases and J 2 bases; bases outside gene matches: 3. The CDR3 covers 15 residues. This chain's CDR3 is CASSFRDRNTGELFF. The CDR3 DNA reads TGTGCCAGCAGCTTCCGGGACAGAAACACCGGGGAGCTGTTTTTT.

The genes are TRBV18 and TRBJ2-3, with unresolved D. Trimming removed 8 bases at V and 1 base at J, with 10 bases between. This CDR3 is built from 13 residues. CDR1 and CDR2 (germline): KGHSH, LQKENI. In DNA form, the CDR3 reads TGTGCCAGCCAGCCGACTCGCACAGATACGCAGTATTTT. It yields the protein CASQPTRTDTQYF. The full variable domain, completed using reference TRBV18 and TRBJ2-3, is NAGVMQNPRHLVRRRGQEARLRCSPMKGHSHVYWYRQLPEEGLKFMVYLQKENIIDESGMPKERFSAEFPKEGPSILRIQQVVRGDSAAYFCASQPTRTDTQYFGPGTRLTVL.

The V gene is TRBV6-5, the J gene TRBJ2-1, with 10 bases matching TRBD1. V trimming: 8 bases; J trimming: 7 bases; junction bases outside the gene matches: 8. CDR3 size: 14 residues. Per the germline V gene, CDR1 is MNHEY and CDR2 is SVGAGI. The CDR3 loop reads CASSDRGRRNEQFF. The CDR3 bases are TGTGCCAGCTCCGACAGGGGGCGCAGAAATGAGCAGTTCTTC.

The CDR3 nucleotides read TGTGCCTGCCGGGACAGGGTTATCAATGAGCAGTTCTTC. Its translation is CACRDRVINEQFF. The chain links TRBV27 to TRBJ2-1, with 9 bases matching TRBD1. The CDR3 consists of 13 residues. CDR1 MNHEY and CDR2 SMNVEV come from the germline V gene (reference sequence). The junction had 8 bases not matched to a gene; V was cut back by 11 bases and J by 6 bases.

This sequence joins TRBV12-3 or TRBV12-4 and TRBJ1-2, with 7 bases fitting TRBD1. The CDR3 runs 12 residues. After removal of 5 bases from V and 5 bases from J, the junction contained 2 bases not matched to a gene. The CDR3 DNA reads TGTGCCAGCAGTAGACAGGGTTATGGCTACACCTTC. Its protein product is CASSRQGYGYTF.

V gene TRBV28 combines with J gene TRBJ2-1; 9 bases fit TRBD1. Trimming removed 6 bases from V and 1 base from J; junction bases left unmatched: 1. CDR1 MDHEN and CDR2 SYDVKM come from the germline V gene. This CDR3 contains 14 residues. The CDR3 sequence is CASSGTGSYNEQFF. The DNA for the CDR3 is TGTGCCAGCAGCGGGACAGGGTCCTACAATGAGCAGTTCTTC.

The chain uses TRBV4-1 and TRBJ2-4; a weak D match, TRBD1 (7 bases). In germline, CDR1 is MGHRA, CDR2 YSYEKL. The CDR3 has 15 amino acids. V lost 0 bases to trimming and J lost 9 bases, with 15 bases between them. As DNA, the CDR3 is TGCGCCAGCAGCCAAGATCGGGCAGGGGGGATCATTCAGTACTTC. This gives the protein CASSQDRAGGIIQYF.

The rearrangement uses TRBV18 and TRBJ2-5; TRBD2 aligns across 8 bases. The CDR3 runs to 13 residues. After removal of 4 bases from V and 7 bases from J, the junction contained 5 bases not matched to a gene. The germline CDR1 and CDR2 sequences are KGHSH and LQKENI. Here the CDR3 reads CASSQGLEGTQYF. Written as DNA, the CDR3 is TGTGCCAGCTCACAGGGACTAGAAGGGACCCAGTACTTC.

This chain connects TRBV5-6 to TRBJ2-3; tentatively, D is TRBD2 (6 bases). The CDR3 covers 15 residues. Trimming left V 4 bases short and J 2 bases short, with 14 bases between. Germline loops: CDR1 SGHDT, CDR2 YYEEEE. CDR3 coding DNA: TGTGCCAGCAGCCTGACCGGGACTGTCACAGATACGCAGTATTTT. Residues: CASSLTGTVTDTQYF.